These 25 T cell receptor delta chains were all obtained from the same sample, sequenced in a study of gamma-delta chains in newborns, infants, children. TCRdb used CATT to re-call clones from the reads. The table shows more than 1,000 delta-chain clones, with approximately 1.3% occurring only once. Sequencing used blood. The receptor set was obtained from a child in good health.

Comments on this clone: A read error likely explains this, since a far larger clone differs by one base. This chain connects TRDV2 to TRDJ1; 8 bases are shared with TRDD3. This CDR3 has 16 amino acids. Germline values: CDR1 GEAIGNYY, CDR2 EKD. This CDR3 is CACDLLGAPVADELIF. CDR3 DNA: TGTGCCTGTGACCTACTGGGGGCCCCCGTCGCCGATGAACTCATCTTT.

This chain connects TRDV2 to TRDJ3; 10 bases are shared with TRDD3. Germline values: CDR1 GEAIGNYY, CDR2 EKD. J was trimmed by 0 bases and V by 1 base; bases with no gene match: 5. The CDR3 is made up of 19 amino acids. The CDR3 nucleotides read TGTGCCTGTGACACTCTGGGGGATATGAGCTCCTGGGACACCCGACAGATGTTTTTC. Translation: CACDTLGDMSSWDTRQMFF.

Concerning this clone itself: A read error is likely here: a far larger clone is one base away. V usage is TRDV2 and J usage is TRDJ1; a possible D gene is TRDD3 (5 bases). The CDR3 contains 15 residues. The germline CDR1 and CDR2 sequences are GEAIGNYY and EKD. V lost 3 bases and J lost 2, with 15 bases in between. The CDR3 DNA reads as TGTGCCTGTGACGTACTGGAGGATAGGACCGATAAACTCATCTTT. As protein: CACDVLEDRTDKLIF.

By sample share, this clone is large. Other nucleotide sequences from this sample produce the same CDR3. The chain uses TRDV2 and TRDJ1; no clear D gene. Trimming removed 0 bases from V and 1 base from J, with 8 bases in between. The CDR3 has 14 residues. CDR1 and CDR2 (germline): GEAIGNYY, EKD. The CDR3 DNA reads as TGTGCCTGTGACACCCTTCGGGGCACCGATAAACTCATCTTT. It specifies CACDTLRGTDKLIF.

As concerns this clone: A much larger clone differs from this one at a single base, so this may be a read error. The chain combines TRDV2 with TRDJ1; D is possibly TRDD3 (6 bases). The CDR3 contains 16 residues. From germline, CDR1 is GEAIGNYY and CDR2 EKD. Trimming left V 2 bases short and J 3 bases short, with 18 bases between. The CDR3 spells CACDRVGAQYADKLIF. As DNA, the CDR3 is TGTGCCTGTGACAGGGTGGGGGCTCAGTACGCCGATAAACTCATCTTT.

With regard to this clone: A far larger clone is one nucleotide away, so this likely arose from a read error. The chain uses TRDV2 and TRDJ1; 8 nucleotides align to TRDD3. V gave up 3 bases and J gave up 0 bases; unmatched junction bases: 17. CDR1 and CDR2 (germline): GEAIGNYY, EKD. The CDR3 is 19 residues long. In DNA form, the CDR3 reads TGTGCCTGTGACCCCGTACTGGGGGGTACGCGCCAGTACACCGATAAACTCATCTTT. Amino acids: CACDPVLGGTRQYTDKLIF.

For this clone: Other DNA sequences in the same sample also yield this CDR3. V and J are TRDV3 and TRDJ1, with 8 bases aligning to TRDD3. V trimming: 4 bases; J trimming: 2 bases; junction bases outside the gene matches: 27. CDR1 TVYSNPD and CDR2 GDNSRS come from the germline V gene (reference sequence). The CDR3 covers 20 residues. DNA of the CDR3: TGTGCCTACTCCCTATCCCGAGTACTGGGGGTAGTGTGGGAGACCGATAAACTCATCTTT. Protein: CAYSLSRVLGVVWETDKLIF.

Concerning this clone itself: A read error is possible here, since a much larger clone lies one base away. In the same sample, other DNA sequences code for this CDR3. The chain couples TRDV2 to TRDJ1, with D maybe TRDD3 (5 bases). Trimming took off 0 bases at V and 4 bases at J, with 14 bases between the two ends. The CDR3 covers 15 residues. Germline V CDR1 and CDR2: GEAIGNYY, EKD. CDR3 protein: CACDTVGGLSDKLIF. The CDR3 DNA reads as TGTGCCTGTGACACCGTCGGGGGGCTTAGCGATAAACTCATCTTT.

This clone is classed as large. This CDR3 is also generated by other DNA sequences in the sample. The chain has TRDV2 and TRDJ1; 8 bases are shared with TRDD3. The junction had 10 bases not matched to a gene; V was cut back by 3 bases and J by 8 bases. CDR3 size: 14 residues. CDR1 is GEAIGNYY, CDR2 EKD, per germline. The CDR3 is CACDHLGDERKLIF. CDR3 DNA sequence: TGTGCCTGTGACCATTTGGGGGATGAGCGCAAACTCATCTTT.

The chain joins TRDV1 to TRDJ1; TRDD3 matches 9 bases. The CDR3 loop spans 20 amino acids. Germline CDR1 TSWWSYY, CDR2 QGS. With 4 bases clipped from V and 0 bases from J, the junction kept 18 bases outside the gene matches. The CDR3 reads CALGGFPRTGGPHDTDKLIF. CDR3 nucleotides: TGTGCTCTTGGGGGTTTTCCTCGTACTGGGGGACCCCATGACACCGATAAACTCATCTTT.

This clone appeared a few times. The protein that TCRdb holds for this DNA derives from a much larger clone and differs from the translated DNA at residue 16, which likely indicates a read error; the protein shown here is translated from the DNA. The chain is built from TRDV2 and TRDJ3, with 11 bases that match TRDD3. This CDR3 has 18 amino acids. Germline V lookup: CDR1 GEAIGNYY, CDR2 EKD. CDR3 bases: TGTGCCTGTGACGTCCTGGGGGATACCTCCTGGGACACCCGACAGGTGTTTTTC. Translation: CACDVLGDTSWDTRQVFF.

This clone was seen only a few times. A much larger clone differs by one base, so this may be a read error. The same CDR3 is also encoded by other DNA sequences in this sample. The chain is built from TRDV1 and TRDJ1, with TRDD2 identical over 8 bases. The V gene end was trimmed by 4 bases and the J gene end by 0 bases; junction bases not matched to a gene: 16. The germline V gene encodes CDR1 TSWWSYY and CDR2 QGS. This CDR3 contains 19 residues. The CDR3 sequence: CALGASYELSVIYTDKLIF. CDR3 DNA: TGTGCTCTTGGGGCTTCCTACGAGCTGTCGGTGATATACACCGATAAACTCATCTTT.

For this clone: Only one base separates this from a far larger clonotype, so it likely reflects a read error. The CDR3 is CACDTVLGDSSWDTRRMFF. The CDR3 DNA reads TGTGCCTGTGACACCGTACTGGGGGATAGCTCCTGGGACACCCGACGGATGTTTTTC. V is TRDV2 and J is TRDJ3; 11 positions match TRDD3. CDR3 length: 19 residues. The V gene's germline CDR1 is GEAIGNYY and CDR2 EKD.

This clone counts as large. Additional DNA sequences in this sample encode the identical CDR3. DNA for the CDR3: TGTGCCTGTGACAGCCTAACTGGGGATACGCGTCTCGGGCCCGATAAACTCATCTTT. It specifies CACDSLTGDTRLGPDKLIF. This chain uses TRDV2 with TRDJ1; 9 bases are shared with TRDD3. With V trimmed by 2 bases and J by 3 bases, 18 bases remained unmatched. Germline CDR1 is GEAIGNYY and CDR2 is EKD. The CDR3 runs to 19 residues.

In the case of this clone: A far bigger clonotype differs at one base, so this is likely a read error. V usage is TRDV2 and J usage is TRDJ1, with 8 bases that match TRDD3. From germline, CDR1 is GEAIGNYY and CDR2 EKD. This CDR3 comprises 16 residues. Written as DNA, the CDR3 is TGTGCCTGTGATGTACTGGGGGGCCGTTACACCGATAACCTCATCTTT. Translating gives CACDVLGGRYTDNLIF.

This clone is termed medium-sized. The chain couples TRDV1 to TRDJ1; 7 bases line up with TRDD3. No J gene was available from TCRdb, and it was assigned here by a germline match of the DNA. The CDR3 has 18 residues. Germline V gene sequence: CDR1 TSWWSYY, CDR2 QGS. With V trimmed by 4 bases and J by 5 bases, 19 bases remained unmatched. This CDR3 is CALGVLAFTSAGDDKLIF. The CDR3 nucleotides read TGTGCTCTTGGGGTCCTGGCCTTCACATCGGCGGGGGATGATAAACTCATCTTT.

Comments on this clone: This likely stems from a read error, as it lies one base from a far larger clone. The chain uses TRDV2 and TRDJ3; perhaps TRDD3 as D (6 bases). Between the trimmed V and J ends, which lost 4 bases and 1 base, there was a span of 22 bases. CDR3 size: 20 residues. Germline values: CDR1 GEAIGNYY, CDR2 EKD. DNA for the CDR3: TGTGCCTGTGATAGCCTAATGAGAGATACGAGGTCCTGGGACACCCGACAGATGTTTTTC. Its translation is CACDSLMRDTRSWDTRQMFF.

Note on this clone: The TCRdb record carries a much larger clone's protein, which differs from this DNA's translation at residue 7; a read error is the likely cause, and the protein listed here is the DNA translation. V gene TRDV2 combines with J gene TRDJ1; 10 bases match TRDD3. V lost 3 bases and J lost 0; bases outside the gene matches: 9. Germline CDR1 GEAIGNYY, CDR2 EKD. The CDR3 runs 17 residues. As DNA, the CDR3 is TGTGCCTGTGACTATGTACAGGGGGATACGGACACCGATAAACTCATCTTT. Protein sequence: CACDYVQGDTDTDKLIF.

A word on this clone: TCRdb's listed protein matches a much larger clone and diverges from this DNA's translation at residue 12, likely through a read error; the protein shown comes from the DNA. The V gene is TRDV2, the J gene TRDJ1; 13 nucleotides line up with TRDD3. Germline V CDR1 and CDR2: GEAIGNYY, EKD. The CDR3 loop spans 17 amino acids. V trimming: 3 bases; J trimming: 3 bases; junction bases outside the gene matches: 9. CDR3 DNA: TGTGCCTGTGACTATGTACTGGGGGATACGGACGCCGATAAACTCATCTTT. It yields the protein CACDYVLGDTDADKLIF.

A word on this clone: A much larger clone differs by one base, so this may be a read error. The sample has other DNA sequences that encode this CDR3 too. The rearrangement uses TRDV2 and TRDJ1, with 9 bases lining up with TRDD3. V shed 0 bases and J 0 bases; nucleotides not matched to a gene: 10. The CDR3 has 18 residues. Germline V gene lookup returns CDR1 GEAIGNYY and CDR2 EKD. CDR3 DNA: TGTGCCTGTGACACCCTTACCGGGGGATACCCTTACACCGATAAACTCATCTTT. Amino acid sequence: CACDTLTGGYPYTDKLIF.

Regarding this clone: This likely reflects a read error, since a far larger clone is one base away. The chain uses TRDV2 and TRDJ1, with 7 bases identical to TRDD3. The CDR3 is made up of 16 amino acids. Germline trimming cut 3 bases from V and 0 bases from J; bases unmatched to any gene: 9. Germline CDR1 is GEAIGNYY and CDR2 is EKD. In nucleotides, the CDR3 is TGTGCCTGTGACGTGCTGGGGGTCCCGCACACCGATAAACTCATCTTT. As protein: CACDVLGVPHTDKLIF.

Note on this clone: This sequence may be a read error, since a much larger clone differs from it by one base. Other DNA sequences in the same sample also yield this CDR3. CDR3 nucleotides: TGCGCCTGTGACACCATACTGGGGGAGAGCTCCTGGGACACCCGACAGATGTTTTTC. Translated, it gives CACDTILGESSWDTRQMFF. The chain links TRDV2 to TRDJ3, with TRDD3 matching over 9 bases. Looked up from germline, CDR1 is GEAIGNYY and CDR2 is EKD. The CDR3 totals 19 residues.

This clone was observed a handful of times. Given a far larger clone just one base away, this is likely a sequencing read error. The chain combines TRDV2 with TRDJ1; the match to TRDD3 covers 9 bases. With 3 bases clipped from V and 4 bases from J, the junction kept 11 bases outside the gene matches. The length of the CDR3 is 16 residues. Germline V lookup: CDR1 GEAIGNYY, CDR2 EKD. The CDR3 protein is CACDGLGDEAFDKLIF. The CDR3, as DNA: TGTGCCTGTGACGGGCTGGGGGATGAGGCCTTCGATAAACTCATCTTT.

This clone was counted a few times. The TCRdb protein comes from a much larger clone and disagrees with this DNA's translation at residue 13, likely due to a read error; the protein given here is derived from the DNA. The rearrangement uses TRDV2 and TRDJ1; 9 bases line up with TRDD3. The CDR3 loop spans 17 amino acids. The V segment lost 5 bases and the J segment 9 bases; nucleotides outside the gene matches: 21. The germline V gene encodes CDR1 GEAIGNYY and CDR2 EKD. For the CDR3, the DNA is TGTGCCTGTGGCGGACTATACTGGGGGAGCCCCCGGGAGGAACTCATCTTT. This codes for CACGGLYWGSPREELIF.

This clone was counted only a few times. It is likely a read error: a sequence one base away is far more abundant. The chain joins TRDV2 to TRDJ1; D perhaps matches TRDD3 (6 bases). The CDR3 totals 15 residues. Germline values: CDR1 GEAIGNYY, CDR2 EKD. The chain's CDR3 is CACDSVGGGDDKLTF. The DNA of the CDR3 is TGTGCCTGTGACTCCGTAGGGGGAGGAGACGATAAACTCACCTTT.